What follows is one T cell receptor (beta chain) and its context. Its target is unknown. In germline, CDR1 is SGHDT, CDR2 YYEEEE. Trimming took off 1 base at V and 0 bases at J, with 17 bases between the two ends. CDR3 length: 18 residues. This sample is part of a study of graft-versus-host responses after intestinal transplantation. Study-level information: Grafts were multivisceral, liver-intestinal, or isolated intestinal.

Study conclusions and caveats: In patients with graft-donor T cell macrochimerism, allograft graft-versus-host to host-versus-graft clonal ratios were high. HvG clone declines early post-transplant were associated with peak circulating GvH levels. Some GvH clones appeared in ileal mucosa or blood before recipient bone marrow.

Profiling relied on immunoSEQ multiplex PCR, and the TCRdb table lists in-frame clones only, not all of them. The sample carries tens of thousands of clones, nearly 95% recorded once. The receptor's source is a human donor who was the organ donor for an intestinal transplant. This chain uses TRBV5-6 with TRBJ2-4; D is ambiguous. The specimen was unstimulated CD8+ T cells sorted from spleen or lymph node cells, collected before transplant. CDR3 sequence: CASSLSRTDLLAKNIQYF. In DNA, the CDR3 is TGTGCCAGCAGCTTGAGCCGGACCGATTTACTAGCCAAAAACATTCAGTACTTC. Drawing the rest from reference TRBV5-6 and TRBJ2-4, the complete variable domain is DAGVTQSPTHLIKTRGQQVTLRCSPKSGHDTVSWYQQALGQGPQFIFQYYEEEERQRGNFPDRFSGHQFPNYSSELNVNALLLGDSALYLCASSLSRTDLLAKNIQYFGAGTRLSVL.